This T cell receptor (beta chain) came from a study of cytomegalovirus exposure and HLA in healthy donors. Study-wide points: One variant, a missense change in DCLRE1C, was linked in a later analysis to TCR beta V- and J-gene trimming. There were some V segments, including TRBV6-2 and TRBV6-3, excluded as indistinguishable.

The ends were cut back, 8 bases at V and 4 bases at J, with 11 bases in the middle. The CDR3 consists of 12 residues. The germline gives CDR1 MDHEN, CDR2 SYDVKM. A multiplex PCR was run with 60 Vbeta primers and 13 Jbeta primers. Clones were read by immunoSEQ multiplex PCR, and TCRdb kept only the in-frame ones, dropping some. The table records some 130,000 clones, 75% to 85% of them present only once. Remarks on this clone: Its antigen remains unknown.

Though nominally healthy at sampling, donors likely had unrecorded immune exposures. This chain links TRBV28 with TRBJ1-1, with no clear D. This sequence originates from a man aged 18 to 30 in good health and CMV-seronegative. Sequenced material: PBMCs. The CDR3 loop reads CASVTGGTEAFF. For the CDR3, the DNA is TGTGCCAGCGTTACGGGAGGCACTGAAGCTTTCTTT.